This section outlines one T cell receptor beta chain sequence together with its context. This clonotype came up a few times. No cognate antigen has been identified for it. No base qualities exist here, and no much larger clone lies one base off it. The library was prepared using PCR. The instrument was an Illumina HiSeq 2500. TCR library preparation used molecular barcoding, with unique molecular identifiers applied to normalize quantification of the TCRbeta repertoire. Starting from the raw public reads, TCRdb applied fastp trimming at Q25, assembled clones with MiXCR and retained in-frame beta chains. Rows are unified per CDR3 protein, each entry keeping the most common DNA and genes. Counted in this sample were just over 950,000 distinct CDR3 sequences; roughly 29% of them appeared once. The biggest ten clones account for roughly 31% of the sample. The data are from a study of T-cell reconstitution after alpha-beta-depleted transplantation in children (dated by TCRdb to the mid-2010s). About the full investigation: T-cell immune reconstitution after TCRalphabeta/CD19-depleted allogeneic hematopoietic cell transplantation in children was quantitatively tracked in the study by means of TCR repertoire profiling.

Interpreted using the paper, the treatment or condition label stands for: allogeneic hematopoietic cell transplantation with graft depleted of TCRalphabeta T cells and CD19 B cells. The transplant recipients were children given TCRalphabeta/CD19-depleted allogeneic hematopoietic cell grafts. The CDR3 spans 15 residues, from the cysteine through the phenylalanine. This entry keeps only the CDR3 DNA: 45 bases, framed from base 1. The CDR1 and CDR2 encoded by the germline V gene (reference sequence) are SGHAT and FQDESV. The junction shows trimming of 5 bases on V and 5 bases on J, plus 16 bases between the germline ends. What the research found in general, with its limitations: In some patients, the high TCRbeta diversity seen at day 60 was put down to recipient T cells and intrathymic progenitors that had survived conditioning. The frequencies of hyperexpanded clones fell over the following months, and after one year, T-cell counts and TCRbeta diversity were mostly attributed to newly produced T cells. Apparently early alphabetaT-cell count recovery about two months after transplant reportedly relied on only several hundred rapidly expanded clones derived from non-depleted graft cells.

This receptor was obtained from a boy in the first two years of life who had a stem cell transplant for SCID, so the T cells may come from the graft donor. The V and J segments used are TRBV11-1 and TRBJ2-1; a tentative D match to TRBD2 spans 6 bases. The source was PBMCs, mostly from graft donor cells, collected 360 days after TCRalphabeta/CD19-depleted stem cell transplant. The DNA sequence reads TGTGCCAGCAGCCTCCGACTAGTTAGGCACAATGAGCAGTTCTTC. This gives the protein CASSLRLVRHNEQFF.